The table lists the clone carrying this T cell receptor (beta chain) with a few counts. The method was immunoSEQ multiplex PCR; TCRdb's version includes in-frame clones alone and lacks a portion of them. The sample lists about 110,000 clones, approximately 90% occurring once. This sample is drawn from a study of control samples from healthy donors and cancer patients. The CDR3 length is 18 residues. V shed 5 bases, J shed 7 bases, and the junction held 16 bases outside the gene matches. Germline V CDR1 and CDR2: MRHNA, SNTAGT. This chain links TRBV6-4 with TRBJ2-2, with 10 positions matching TRBD1. Sequencing was carried out using blood. The sequence was obtained from a young woman in good health. The chain's CDR3 is CASSRTSEKTGGGGELFF. The DNA for the CDR3 is TGTGCCAGCAGTCGAACCTCTGAGAAGACAGGGGGCGGCGGGGAGCTGTTTTTT.